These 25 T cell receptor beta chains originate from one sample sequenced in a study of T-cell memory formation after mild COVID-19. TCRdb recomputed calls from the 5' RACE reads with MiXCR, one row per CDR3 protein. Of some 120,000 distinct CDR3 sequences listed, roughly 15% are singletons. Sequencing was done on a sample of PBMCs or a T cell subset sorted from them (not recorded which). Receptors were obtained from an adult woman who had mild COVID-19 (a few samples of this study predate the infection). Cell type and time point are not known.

The CDR3 DNA reads TGTGCCAGCTCACCAGAGGGTGGTCGGCGGTTTCAGGAGCAGTTCTTC. Protein sequence: CASSPEGGRRFQEQFF. The chain links TRBV18 to TRBJ2-1; TRBD2 is a possible D gene (5 bases). CDR3 length: 16 amino acids. The V and J ends lost 2 bases and 10 bases respectively, with 21 bases between them. Germline lookup yields CDR1 KGHSH and CDR2 LQKENI.

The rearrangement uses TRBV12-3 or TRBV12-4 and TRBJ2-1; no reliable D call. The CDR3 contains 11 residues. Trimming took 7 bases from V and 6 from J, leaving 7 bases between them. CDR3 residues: CASNLGNEQFF. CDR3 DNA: TGTGCCAGCAATCTGGGCAATGAGCAGTTCTTC.

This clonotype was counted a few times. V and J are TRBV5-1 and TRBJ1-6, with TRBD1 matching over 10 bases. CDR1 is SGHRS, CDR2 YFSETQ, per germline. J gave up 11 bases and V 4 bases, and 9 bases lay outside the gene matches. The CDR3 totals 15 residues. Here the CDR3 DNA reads TGCGCCAGCAGCCCCGGGACAGGGGACGTTGCACCCCTCCACTTT. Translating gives CASSPGTGDVAPLHF.

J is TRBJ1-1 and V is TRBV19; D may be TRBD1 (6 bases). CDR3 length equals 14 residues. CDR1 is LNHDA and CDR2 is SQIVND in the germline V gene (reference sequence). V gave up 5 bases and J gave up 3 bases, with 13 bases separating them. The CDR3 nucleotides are TGTGCCAGTAGTTTAACAGGGATGTACACTGAAGCTTTCTTT. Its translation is CASSLTGMYTEAFF.

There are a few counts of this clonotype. The CDR3 sequence is CASRMTGAYNEQFF. CDR3 bases: TGTGCCAGCAGGATGACAGGGGCCTACAATGAGCAGTTCTTC. The chain links TRBV12-3 or TRBV12-4 to TRBJ2-1; 8 nucleotides line up with TRBD1. The CDR3 covers 14 residues. The V segment lost 6 bases and the J segment 2 bases; nucleotides outside the gene matches: 3.

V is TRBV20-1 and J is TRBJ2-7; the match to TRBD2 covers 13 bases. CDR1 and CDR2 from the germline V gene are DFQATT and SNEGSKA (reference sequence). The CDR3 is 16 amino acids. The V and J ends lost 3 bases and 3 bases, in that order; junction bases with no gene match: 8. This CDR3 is CSARRGLAGRLYEQYF. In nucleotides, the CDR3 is TGCAGTGCTAGGAGGGGACTAGCGGGGCGCCTCTACGAGCAGTACTTC.

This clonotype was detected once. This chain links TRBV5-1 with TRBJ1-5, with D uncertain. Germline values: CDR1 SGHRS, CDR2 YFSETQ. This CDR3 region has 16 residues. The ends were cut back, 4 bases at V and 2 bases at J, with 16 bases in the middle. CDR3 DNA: TGCGCCAGCAGCAGACCCCAGAGGGATCGCAATCAGCCCCAGCATTTT. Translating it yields CASSRPQRDRNQPQHF. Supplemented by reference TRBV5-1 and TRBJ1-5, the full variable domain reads KAGVTQTPRYLIKTRGQQVTLSCSPISGHRSVSWYQQTPGQGLQFLFEYFSETQRNKGNFPGRFSGRQFSNSRSEMNVSTLELGDSALYLCASSRPQRDRNQPQHFGDGTRLSIL.

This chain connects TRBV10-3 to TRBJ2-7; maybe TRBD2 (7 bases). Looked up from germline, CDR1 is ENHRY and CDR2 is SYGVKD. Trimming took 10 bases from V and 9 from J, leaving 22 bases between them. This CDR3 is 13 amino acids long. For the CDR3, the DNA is TGTGCCACCCAGGGGAGGGCGAGCGACGGGCAGTACTTC. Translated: CATQGRASDGQYF.

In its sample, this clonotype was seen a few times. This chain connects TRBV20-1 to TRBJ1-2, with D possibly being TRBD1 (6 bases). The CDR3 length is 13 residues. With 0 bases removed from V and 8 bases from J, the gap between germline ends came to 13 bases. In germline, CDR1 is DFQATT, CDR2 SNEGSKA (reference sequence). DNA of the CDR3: TGCAGTGCTAGAGACTATTCAGGGGCGGGCTACACCTTC. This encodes CSARDYSGAGYTF.

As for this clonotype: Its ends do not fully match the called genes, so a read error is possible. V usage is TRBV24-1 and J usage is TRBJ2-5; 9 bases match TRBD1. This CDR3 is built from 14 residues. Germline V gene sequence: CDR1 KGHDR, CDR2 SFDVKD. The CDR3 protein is CATQDPTGGEAQYF. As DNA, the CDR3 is TGTGCCACCCAAGACCCGACAGGGGGAGAGGCCCAGTACTTC.

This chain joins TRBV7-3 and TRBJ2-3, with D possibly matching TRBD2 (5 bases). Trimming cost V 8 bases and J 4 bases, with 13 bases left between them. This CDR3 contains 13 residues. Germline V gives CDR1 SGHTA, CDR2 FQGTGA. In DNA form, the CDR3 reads TGTGCCAGCTCCCCCGCGGGCTCAGATACGCAGTATTTT. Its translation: CASSPAGSDTQYF. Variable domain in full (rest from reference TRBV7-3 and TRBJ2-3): GAGVSQTPSNKVTEKGKYVELRCDPISGHTALYWYRQSLGQGPEFLIYFQGTGAADDSGLPNDRFFAVRPEGSVSTLKIQRTERGDSAVYLCASSPAGSDTQYFGPGTRLTVL.

The CDR3 nucleotides are TGTGCCAGCAGCGACGGACGAGCCACAGATACGCAGTATTTT. This sequence encodes CASSDGRATDTQYF. V is TRBV6-2 or TRBV6-3 and J is TRBJ2-3; D unclear. The CDR3 is 14 amino acids. The V gene's germline CDR1 is MNHEY and CDR2 SVGEGT. V lost 6 bases to trimming and J lost 2 bases, with 12 bases between them.

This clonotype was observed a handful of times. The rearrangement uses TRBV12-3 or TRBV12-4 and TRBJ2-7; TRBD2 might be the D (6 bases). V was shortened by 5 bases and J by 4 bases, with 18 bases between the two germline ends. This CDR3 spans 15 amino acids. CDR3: CASSPGGNPLYEQYF. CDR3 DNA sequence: TGTGCCAGCAGTCCCGGGGGAAACCCCTTATACGAGCAGTACTTC.

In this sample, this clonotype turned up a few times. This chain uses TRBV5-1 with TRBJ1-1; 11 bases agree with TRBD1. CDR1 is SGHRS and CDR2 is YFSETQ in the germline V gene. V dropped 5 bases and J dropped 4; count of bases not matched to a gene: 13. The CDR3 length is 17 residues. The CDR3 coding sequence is TGCGCCAGCAGGAACACAGGACAGGGGGCATTGACCACTGAAGCTTTCTTT. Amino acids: CASRNTGQGALTTEAFF.

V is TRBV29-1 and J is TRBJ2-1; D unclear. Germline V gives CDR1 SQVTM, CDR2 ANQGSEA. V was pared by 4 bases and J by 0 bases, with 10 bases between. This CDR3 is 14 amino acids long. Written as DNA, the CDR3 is TGCAGCGTTGGCGGCGGTAGCTCCTACAATGAGCAGTTCTTC. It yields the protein CSVGGGSSYNEQFF.

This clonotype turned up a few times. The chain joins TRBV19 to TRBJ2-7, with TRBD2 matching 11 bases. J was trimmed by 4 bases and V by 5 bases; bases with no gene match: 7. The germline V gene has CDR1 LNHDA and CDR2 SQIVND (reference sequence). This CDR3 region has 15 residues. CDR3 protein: CASSDGTSGKYEQYF. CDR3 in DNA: TGTGCCAGTAGTGACGGGACTAGCGGAAAATACGAGCAGTACTTC.

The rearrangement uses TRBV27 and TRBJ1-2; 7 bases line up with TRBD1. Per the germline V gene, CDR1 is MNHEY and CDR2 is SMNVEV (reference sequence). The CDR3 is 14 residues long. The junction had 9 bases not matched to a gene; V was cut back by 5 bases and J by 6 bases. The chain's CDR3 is CASSGWDSLDGYTF. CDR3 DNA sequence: TGTGCCAGCAGTGGATGGGACAGTTTGGATGGCTACACCTTC.

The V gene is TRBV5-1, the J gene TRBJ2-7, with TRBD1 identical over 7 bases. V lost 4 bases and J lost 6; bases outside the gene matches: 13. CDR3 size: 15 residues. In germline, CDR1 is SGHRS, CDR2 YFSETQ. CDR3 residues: CASSLLTGTLGEQYF. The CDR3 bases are TGCGCCAGCAGCCTCCTGACAGGGACGCTTGGCGAGCAGTACTTC.

CDR3 DNA: TGCGCCAGCAGCCAGAACTCCCCCTTTTTCGAGCAGTACTTC. It translates to CASSQNSPFFEQYF. This rearrangement joins TRBV4-1 to TRBJ2-7, with D unclear. This CDR3 is built from 14 residues. Germline V lookup: CDR1 MGHRA, CDR2 YSYEKL. Trimming removed 3 bases at V and 6 bases at J, with 15 bases between.

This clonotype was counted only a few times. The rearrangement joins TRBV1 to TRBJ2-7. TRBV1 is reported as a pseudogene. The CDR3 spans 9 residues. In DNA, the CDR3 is TGCACCAGGACATCATCAGGGTACTTC. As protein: CTRTSSGYF.

The CDR3 spells CAWSLGQGGTFF. The CDR3 DNA follows: TGTGCCTGGAGTCTTGGACAGGGTGGAACTTTCTTT. The rearrangement joins TRBV30 to TRBJ1-1; 8 positions match TRBD1. The CDR3 spans 12 residues. CDR1 is GTSNPN and CDR2 is SVGIG in the germline V gene (reference sequence). V lost 2 bases, J lost 12 bases, and 8 bases stayed unmatched.

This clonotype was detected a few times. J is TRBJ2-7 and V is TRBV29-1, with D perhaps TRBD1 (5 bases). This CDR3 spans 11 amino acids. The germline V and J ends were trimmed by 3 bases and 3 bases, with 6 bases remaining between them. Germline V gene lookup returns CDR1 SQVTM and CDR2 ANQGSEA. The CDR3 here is CSVDRDYEQYF. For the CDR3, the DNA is TGCAGCGTTGACAGGGACTACGAGCAGTACTTC.

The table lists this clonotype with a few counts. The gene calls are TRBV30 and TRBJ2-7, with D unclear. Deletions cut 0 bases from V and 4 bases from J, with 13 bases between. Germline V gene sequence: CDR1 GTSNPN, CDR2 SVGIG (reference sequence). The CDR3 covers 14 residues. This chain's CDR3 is CAWSVFEPEYEQYF. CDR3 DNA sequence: TGTGCCTGGAGTGTGTTTGAACCAGAGTACGAGCAGTACTTC.

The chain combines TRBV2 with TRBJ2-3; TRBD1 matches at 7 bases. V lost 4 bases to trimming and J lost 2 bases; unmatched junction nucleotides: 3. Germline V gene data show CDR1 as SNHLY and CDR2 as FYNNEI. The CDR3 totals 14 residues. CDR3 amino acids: CASSAGTATDTQYF. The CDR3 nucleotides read TGTGCCAGCAGTGCCGGGACAGCCACAGATACGCAGTATTTT.

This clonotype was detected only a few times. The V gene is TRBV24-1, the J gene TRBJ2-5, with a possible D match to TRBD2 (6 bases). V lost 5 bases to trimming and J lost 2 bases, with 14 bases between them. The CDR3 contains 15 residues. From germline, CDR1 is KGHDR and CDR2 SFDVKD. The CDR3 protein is CATSVGDSLQETQYF. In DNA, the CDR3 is TGTGCCACCAGTGTTGGGGACTCCTTACAAGAGACCCAGTACTTC.